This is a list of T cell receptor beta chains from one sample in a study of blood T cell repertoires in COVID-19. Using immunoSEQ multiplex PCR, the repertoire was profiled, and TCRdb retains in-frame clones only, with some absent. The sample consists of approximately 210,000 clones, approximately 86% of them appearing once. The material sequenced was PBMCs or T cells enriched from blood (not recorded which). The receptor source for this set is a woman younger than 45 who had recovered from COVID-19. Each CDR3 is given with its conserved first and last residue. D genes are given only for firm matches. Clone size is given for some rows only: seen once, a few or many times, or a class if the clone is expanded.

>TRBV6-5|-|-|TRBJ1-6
CASSYTVSSPLHF
TGTGCCAGCAGTTATACGGTTAGCTCACCCCTCCACTTT
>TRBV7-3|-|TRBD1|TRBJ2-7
CASSLKGTLAGGPYEQYF
TGTGCCAGCAGCTTAAAAGGGACGTTGGCAGGGGGCCCCTACGAGCAGTACTTC
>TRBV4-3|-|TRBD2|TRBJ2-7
CASSQAASGRSEQYF
TGCGCCAGCAGCCAGGCGGCTAGCGGGAGGAGCGAGCAGTACTTC
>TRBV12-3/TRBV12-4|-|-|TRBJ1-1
CASSEQTNTEAFF
TGTGCCAGCAGCGAACAGACAAACACTGAAGCTTTCTTT
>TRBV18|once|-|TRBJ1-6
CASSPQAENSPLHF
TGTGCCAGCTCACCCCAGGCAGAAAATTCACCCCTCCACTTT
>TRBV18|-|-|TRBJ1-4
CASSPKGGQVEKLFF
TGTGCCAGCTCACCAAAGGGTGGACAAGTTGAAAAACTGTTTTTT
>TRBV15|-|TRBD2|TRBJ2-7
CATSRDIVSPSGDPYEQYF
TGTGCCACCAGCAGAGATATAGTGTCGCCTAGCGGGGACCCCTACGAGCAGTACTTC
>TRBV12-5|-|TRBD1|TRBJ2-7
CASGPGQGQHEQYF
TGTGCTAGTGGCCCCGGACAGGGGCAACACGAGCAGTACTTC
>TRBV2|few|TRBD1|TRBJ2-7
CASDGQDLYEQYF
TGTGCCAGCGATGGACAGGACCTCTACGAGCAGTACTTC
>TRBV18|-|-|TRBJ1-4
CASSPREGRYEKLFF
TGTGCCAGCTCACCACGCGAGGGGAGGTACGAAAAACTGTTTTTT
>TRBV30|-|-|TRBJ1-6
CAWTDSPGEGNSPLHF
TGTGCCTGGACTGACTCCCCCGGGGAGGGCAATTCACCCCTCCACTTT
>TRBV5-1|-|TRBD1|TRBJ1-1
CASRFRGMNTEAFF
TGCGCCAGCAGATTCAGGGGGATGAACACTGAAGCTTTCTTT
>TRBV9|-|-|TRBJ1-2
CASSVGPGANYGYTF
TGTGCCAGCAGCGTAGGTCCAGGTGCTAACTATGGCTACACCTTC
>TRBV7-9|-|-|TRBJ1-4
CASSFGATNEKLFF
TGTGCCAGCAGCTTTGGGGCGACTAATGAAAAACTGTTTTTT
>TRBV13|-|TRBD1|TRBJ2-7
CASSLLQGDESSYEQYF
TGTGCCAGCAGCTTACTGCAGGGGGATGAATCCTCCTACGAGCAGTACTTC
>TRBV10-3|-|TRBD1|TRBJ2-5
CATEGQGNQETQYF
TGTGCCACCGAGGGACAGGGAAACCAAGAGACCCAGTACTTC
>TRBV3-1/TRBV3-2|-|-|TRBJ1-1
CASSVLAGRTEAFF
TGTGCCAGCAGCGTGCTTGCAGGGCGGACTGAAGCTTTCTTT
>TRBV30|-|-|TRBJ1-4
CAWSVPGGALLGEKLFF
TGTGCCTGGAGTGTACCGGGAGGGGCACTGCTTGGGGAAAAACTGTTTTTT
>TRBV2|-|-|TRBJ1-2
CASSELIYGYTF
TGTGCCAGCAGTGAGTTAATCTATGGCTACACCTTC
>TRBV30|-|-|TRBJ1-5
CAWSGDTRRDQPQHF
TGTGCCTGGAGTGGGGACACTCGGCGGGATCAGCCCCAGCATTTT
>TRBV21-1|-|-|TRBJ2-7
CASSKAFSGEEDFLYEQYF
TGTGCCAGCAGCAAAGCGTTCAGCGGCGAGGAAGATTTTCTCTACGAGCAGTACTTC
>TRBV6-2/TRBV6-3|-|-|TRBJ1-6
CASSLLVSDSPLHF
TGTGCCAGCAGCCTCCTAGTCAGCGATTCACCCCTCCACTTT
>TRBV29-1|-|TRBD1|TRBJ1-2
CSVVSGGDYGYTF
TGCAGCGTTGTTTCAGGGGGCGACTATGGCTACACCTTC
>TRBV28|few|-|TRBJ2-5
CATETGNQETQYF
TGTGCCACGGAGACCGGGAACCAAGAGACCCAGTACTTC
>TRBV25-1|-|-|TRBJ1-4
CASSEGATNEKLFF
TGTGCCAGCAGCGAGGGTGCAACTAATGAAAAACTGTTTTTT
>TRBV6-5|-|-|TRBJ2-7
CASSYSLDSGGEQYF
TGTGCCAGCAGTTATAGCTTGGACTCTGGAGGCGAGCAGTACTTC
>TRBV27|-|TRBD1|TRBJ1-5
CASSFRVPRGEQPQHF
TGTGCCAGCAGTTTTAGGGTCCCCAGGGGGGAGCAGCCCCAGCATTTT
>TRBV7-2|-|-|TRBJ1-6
CASSWESSYNSPLHF
TGTGCCAGCAGCTGGGAGAGCTCCTATAATTCACCCCTCCACTTT
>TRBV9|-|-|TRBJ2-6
CASSVTAGANVLTF
TGTGCCAGCAGCGTAACAGCTGGGGCCAACGTCCTGACTTTC
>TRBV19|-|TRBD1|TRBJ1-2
CASSDNRDRGRYGYTF
TGTGCCAGTAGTGACAACCGGGACAGGGGGCGATATGGCTACACCTTC
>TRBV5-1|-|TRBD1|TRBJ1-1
CASGQDGTRGTEAFF
TGCGCCAGCGGACAGGACGGAACGAGGGGCACTGAAGCTTTCTTT
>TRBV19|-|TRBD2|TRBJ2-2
CASSIGGDTGELFF
TGTGCCAGTAGTATTGGGGGGGACACCGGGGAGCTGTTTTTT
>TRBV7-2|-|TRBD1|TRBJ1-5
CASSAGTGQDRHF
TGTGCCAGCAGCGCGGGGACAGGACAGGACCGGCATTTT
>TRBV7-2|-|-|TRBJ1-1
CASSIRGNTEAFF
TGTGCCAGCAGTATACGGGGGAACACTGAAGCTTTCTTT